The 29 T cell receptor beta chains reported below all come from one sample, sequenced in a study of cytomegalovirus exposure and HLA in healthy donors (dated by TCRdb to the late 2010s). Libraries were prepared through the immunoSEQ multiplex PCR assay. For the multiplex PCR, a mixture combining 60 forward primers for TCR Vbeta segments and 13 reverse primers for TCR Jbeta segments was used. TCRdb took this table from immuneACCESS and kept in-frame rearrangements with V and J called. Such tables lack part of the clones; where checked against another copy, unresolved V genes explain under half of the gap, and the rest is unexplained. In all, the sample holds around 53,000 clones, and roughly four fifths of those were seen once. In total, the top ten clones hold around 1.5% of the sample. The sequencing input was PBMCs. The receptor set was obtained from a man between 25 and 39 years old in good health and CMV-seronegative.

CDR3 loop: CASSADGGNTEAFF. The CDR3, as DNA: TGTGCCAGCAGCGCGGACGGGGGGAACACTGAAGCTTTCTTT. V is TRBV6-1 and J is TRBJ1-1; D is possibly TRBD1 (5 bases). CDR1 MNHNS and CDR2 SASEGT come from the germline V gene. This CDR3 spans 14 amino acids. Trimming removed 6 bases from V and 1 base from J, with 12 bases in between.

The V and J genes are TRBV6-1 and TRBJ1-3; 7 positions match TRBD1. CDR3 size: 16 residues. Germline CDR1 MNHNS, CDR2 SASEGT. With V trimmed by 4 bases and J by 0 bases, 6 bases remained unmatched. Here the CDR3 reads CASSVGQWSSGNTIYF. The CDR3 DNA sequence: TGTGCCAGCAGTGTGGGACAGTGGAGCTCTGGAAACACCATATATTTT.

The chain couples TRBV19 to TRBJ2-6; D might be TRBD2 (6 bases). The V gene lost 4 bases and the J gene lost 1 base, with 35 bases spanning the gap. The CDR3 runs 24 residues. Germline loops: CDR1 LNHDA, CDR2 SQIVND (reference sequence). The CDR3 loop reads CASSTSVLTGGAKVGRSGANVLTF. CDR3 DNA: TGTGCCAGTAGTACATCCGTTTTAACCGGGGGAGCGAAGGTTGGACGATCTGGGGCCAACGTCCTGACTTTC.

The gene calls are TRBV29-1 and TRBJ2-3; TRBD2 might be the D (5 bases). The germline V and J ends were trimmed by 6 bases and 0 bases, with 10 bases remaining between them. This CDR3 comprises 13 residues. The germline CDR1 and CDR2 sequences are SQVTM and ANQGSEA. In nucleotides, the CDR3 is TGCAGCGTCACACGGACTAGCACAGATACGCAGTATTTT. Encoded protein: CSVTRTSTDTQYF.

The chain carries TRBV4-2 and TRBJ2-3, with D tentatively TRBD2 (6 bases). The CDR3 is 15 amino acids. V was trimmed by 4 bases and J by 4 bases, leaving 15 bases between them. CDR1 is LGHNA and CDR2 is YNFKEQ in the germline V gene. The CDR3 DNA follows: TGTGCCAGCAGCCGGTTCTCGGGGGAGGCAGATACGCAGTATTTT. Translation gives CASSRFSGEADTQYF.

J is TRBJ1-2 and V is TRBV5-4, with unresolved D. Trimming removed 0 bases at V and 4 bases at J, with 7 bases between. The germline gives CDR1 SGHNT, CDR2 YYREEE (reference sequence). This CDR3 has 13 residues. The DNA for the CDR3 is TGTGCCAGCAGCTTGGGACAAACCTATGGCTACACCTTC. It translates to CASSLGQTYGYTF.

The V and J genes are TRBV2 and TRBJ2-5, with 8 bases fitting TRBD1. The ends lost 7 bases at V and 3 bases at J; junction bases unmatched: 7. The CDR3 sequence is 14 residues long. In germline, CDR1 is SNHLY, CDR2 FYNNEI. The CDR3 loop is CASKEQDREETQYF. The CDR3 DNA is TGTGCCAGCAAGGAACAGGACAGGGAAGAGACCCAGTACTTC.

The CDR3 DNA is TGTGCCAGCAGCCAGGAGTACACCGGGGAGCTGTTTTTT. Its protein product is CASSQEYTGELFF. V usage is TRBV14 and J usage is TRBJ2-2; no reliable D call. V was shortened by 3 bases and J by 3 bases, with 5 bases between the two germline ends. Germline lookup yields CDR1 SGHDN and CDR2 FVKESK. This CDR3 spans 13 amino acids.

The V and J genes are TRBV10-3 and TRBJ1-3, with TRBD1 matching over 8 bases. This CDR3 has 16 amino acids. Trimming took 1 base from V and 5 from J; bases not matched to a gene: 7. The germline CDR1 and CDR2 sequences are ENHRY and SYGVKD. DNA of the CDR3: TGTGCCATCAGTGAGTTAGGACAGGGAAAGAGAAACACCATATATTTT. It yields the protein CAISELGQGKRNTIYF.

V usage is TRBV5-4 and J usage is TRBJ2-1; perhaps TRBD2 as D (7 bases). Per germline, CDR1 SGHNT and CDR2 YYREEE (reference sequence). Trimming removed 4 bases from V and 6 bases from J, with 11 bases in between. This CDR3 has 13 residues. CDR3: CASSARGGNEQFF. The DNA of the CDR3 is TGTGCCAGCAGCGCAAGGGGGGGCAATGAGCAGTTCTTC.

The V gene is TRBV7-9, the J gene TRBJ1-1, with unresolved D. The CDR3 has 13 amino acids. The V gene's germline CDR1 is SEHNR and CDR2 FQNEAQ (reference sequence). Trimming pared 3 bases from V and 4 bases from J, leaving 9 bases between. The CDR3 reads CASSFGEGTEAFF. The CDR3 nucleotides read TGTGCCAGCAGCTTTGGTGAGGGCACTGAAGCTTTCTTT. The entire variable domain, with the rest obtained from reference TRBV7-9 and TRBJ1-1, is as follows: DTGVSQNPRHKITKRGQNVTFRCDPISEHNRLYWYRQTLGQGPEFLTYFQNEAQLEKSRLLSDRFSAERPKGSFSTLEIQRTEQGDSAMYLCASSFGEGTEAFFGQGTRLTVV.

V gene TRBV25-1 combines with J gene TRBJ2-5; unclear D gene. The CDR3 runs to 14 residues. The germline CDR1 and CDR2 sequences are MGHDK and SYGVNS. The germline V and J ends were trimmed by 3 bases and 1 base, with 9 bases remaining between them. CDR3 residues: CASSDEPSQETQYF. CDR3 in DNA: TGTGCCAGCAGTGACGAACCGAGCCAAGAGACCCAGTACTTC.

In its sample, this clone was seen a few times. The chain recombines TRBV19 with TRBJ2-1; TRBD2 matches at 9 bases. With 3 bases clipped from V and 8 bases from J, the junction kept 8 bases outside the gene matches. Germline CDR1 and CDR2: LNHDA and SQIVND (reference sequence). The CDR3 consists of 15 residues. The CDR3 protein is CASSISGTSFHEQFF. CDR3 DNA sequence: TGTGCCAGTAGTATCAGCGGGACTAGCTTCCATGAGCAGTTCTTC.

The chain employs TRBV6-5 and TRBJ1-2, with a weak D call TRBD1 (5 bases). Germline CDR1 reads MNHEY; CDR2 reads SVGAGI. Deletions cut 6 bases from V and 8 bases from J, with 19 bases between. The CDR3 totals 14 residues. The CDR3 nucleotides are TGTGCCAGCAGCGCCCAGGGTTTCGGTACGGGCTACACCTTC. Translating it yields CASSAQGFGTGYTF.

This clone was recorded only once. The chain has TRBV4-1 and TRBJ2-1, with 7 bases that match TRBD1. Germline CDR1 MGHRA, CDR2 YSYEKL. With V trimmed by 2 bases and J by 3 bases, 7 bases remained unmatched. CDR3 size: 16 residues. CDR3 DNA: TGCGCCAGCAGCCAAACGACAGGGTGGGGCTACAATGAGCAGTTCTTC. Amino acid sequence: CASSQTTGWGYNEQFF.

The rearrangement uses TRBV30 and TRBJ2-5; 9 bases fit TRBD1. CDR1 GTSNPN and CDR2 SVGIG come from the germline V gene (reference sequence). This CDR3 has 13 amino acids. Trimming cost V 5 bases and J 6 bases; bases outside gene matches: 7. This CDR3 reads CAWDTGGGKTQYF. The CDR3 DNA sequence: TGTGCCTGGGATACAGGGGGCGGGAAGACCCAGTACTTC. The whole variable domain, filled in from reference TRBV30 and TRBJ2-5, reads SQTIHQWPATLVQPVGSPLSLECTVEGTSNPNLYWYRQAAGRGLQLLFYSVGIGQISSEVPQNLSASRPQDRQFILSSKKLLLSDSGFYLCAWDTGGGKTQYFGPGTRLLVL.

The chain has TRBV30 and TRBJ2-3; TRBD1 might be the D (5 bases). The V gene lost 4 bases and the J gene lost 6 bases, with 14 bases spanning the gap. The CDR3 loop spans 13 amino acids. The germline V gene encodes CDR1 GTSNPN and CDR2 SVGIG (reference sequence). CDR3 amino acids: CAWTVLGPDTQYF. In DNA form, the CDR3 reads TGTGCCTGGACCGTCCTGGGGCCCGATACGCAGTATTTT. Complete variable domain (other parts from reference TRBV30 and TRBJ2-3): SQTIHQWPATLVQPVGSPLSLECTVEGTSNPNLYWYRQAAGRGLQLLFYSVGIGQISSEVPQNLSASRPQDRQFILSSKKLLLSDSGFYLCAWTVLGPDTQYFGPGTRLTVL.

V and J are TRBV5-1 and TRBJ2-1, with TRBD2 matching over 7 bases. The length of the CDR3 is 17 residues. Germline CDR1 and CDR2: SGHRS and YFSETQ. The V segment lost 0 bases and the J segment 6 bases; nucleotides outside the gene matches: 12. CDR3 sequence reads: CASSLALLAAAANEQFF. CDR3 nucleotides: TGCGCCAGCAGCTTGGCCCTTCTAGCGGCAGCCGCCAATGAGCAGTTCTTC.

The chain carries TRBV4-3 and TRBJ1-2; 8 bases line up with TRBD1. The germline V gene encodes CDR1 LGHNA and CDR2 YSLEER. The CDR3 runs to 17 residues. V shed 0 bases and J 7 bases; nucleotides not matched to a gene: 13. CDR3: CASSQDRAGRGLGGYTF. The CDR3 DNA is TGCGCCAGCAGCCAAGATAGAGCTGGCAGGGGGCTCGGTGGCTACACCTTC.

This clone has more than one count but fewer than ten. V is TRBV4-1 and J is TRBJ2-1; 8 bases match TRBD1. The CDR3 loop spans 16 amino acids. Germline lookup yields CDR1 MGHRA and CDR2 YSYEKL. Losses at the gene ends were 4 bases for V and 5 bases for J; bases not matched to a gene: 10. For the CDR3, the DNA is TGCGCCAGCAGCCCAAACAGGGGGGCTCCAGACAATGAGCAGTTCTTC. This encodes CASSPNRGAPDNEQFF.

This clone was observed a handful of times. The J gene is TRBJ2-5, the V gene TRBV6-5; D may be TRBD1 (6 bases). Germline loops: CDR1 MNHEY, CDR2 SVGAGI. The V end lost 8 bases, the J end lost 2 bases, and 18 bases lay between the germline ends. This CDR3 is built from 15 residues. Here the CDR3 DNA reads TGTGCCAGCTGGGGGACAAAATACGGGCAAGAGACCCAGTACTTC. As protein: CASWGTKYGQETQYF.

V gene TRBV4-2 combines with J gene TRBJ2-3, with D possibly being TRBD2 (6 bases). This CDR3 comprises 15 residues. In germline, CDR1 is LGHNA, CDR2 YNFKEQ. Between the trimmed V and J ends, which lost 4 bases and 4 bases, there was a span of 15 bases. The CDR3 spells CASSRIQEGADTQYF. The CDR3 nucleotides read TGTGCCAGCAGCCGAATACAGGAGGGCGCAGATACGCAGTATTTT.

CDR3 sequence: CASSQVGTANTGELFF. In nucleotides, the CDR3 is TGCGCCAGCAGCCAAGTCGGGACAGCGAACACCGGGGAGCTGTTTTTT. The genes are TRBV4-1 and TRBJ2-2, with 7 bases fitting TRBD1. The V gene's germline CDR1 is MGHRA and CDR2 YSYEKL. Unmatched junction bases numbered 2, after V lost 1 base and J lost 0 bases. CDR3 length: 16 residues.

This chain uses TRBV5-6 with TRBJ2-2; possibly TRBD1 for D (7 bases). CDR3 size: 13 residues. Trimming removed 4 bases at V and 6 bases at J, with 10 bases between. CDR1 is SGHDT and CDR2 is YYEEEE in the germline V gene. CDR3 protein: CASSPRGAGELFF. CDR3 nucleotides: TGTGCCAGCAGCCCCAGGGGGGCCGGGGAGCTGTTTTTT.

This chain uses TRBV10-3 with TRBJ2-7; TRBD1 is a possible D gene (6 bases). V was cut by 3 bases and J by 4 bases, with 22 bases left in between. CDR1 and CDR2 from the germline V gene are ENHRY and SYGVKD. There are 17 residues in the CDR3. In DNA, the CDR3 is TGTGCCATCAGTGAAGGGACACAGGGAGTTTTTCTTTACGAGCAGTACTTC. Translating gives CAISEGTQGVFLYEQYF.

The chain uses TRBV7-2 and TRBJ2-3; the D is unclear. Trimming cost V 8 bases and J 1 base, with 10 bases left between them. CDR1 is SGHTA and CDR2 is FQGNSA in the germline V gene. The CDR3 is 13 amino acids. The CDR3 sequence: CASPSPGTDTQYF. CDR3 nucleotide sequence: TGTGCCAGCCCATCCCCGGGCACAGATACGCAGTATTTT.

This clone appeared a single time. A read error may produce the germline difference seen at one junction end. The J gene is TRBJ2-3, the V gene TRBV7-7; D not resolved. CDR3 length: 15 amino acids. Germline V gene sequence: CDR1 SSHAT, CDR2 FNYEAQ (reference sequence). In DNA form, the CDR3 reads TGTGCTAGCAGCTTAGCATACGGGAGCACAGATACGCAGTATTTT. It translates to CASSLAYGSTDTQYF.

This clone was counted between two and nine times. The chain carries TRBV27 and TRBJ2-2; D is uncertain. The V end was cut by 6 bases, the J end by 3 bases, with 5 bases between. CDR1 and CDR2 (germline): MNHEY, SMNVEV (reference sequence). CDR3 length equals 12 residues. CDR3 coding DNA: TGTGCCAGCAGGGGCTACACCGGGGAGCTGTTTTTT. Encoded protein: CASRGYTGELFF.

This rearrangement joins TRBV27 to TRBJ2-7; 8 bases match TRBD1. Losses at the gene ends were 8 bases for V and 5 bases for J; bases not matched to a gene: 5. Per the germline V gene, CDR1 is MNHEY and CDR2 is SMNVEV (reference sequence). The CDR3 has 12 amino acids. The CDR3 reads CASSYRGNEQYF. CDR3 in DNA: TGTGCCAGCTCATACAGGGGGAACGAGCAGTACTTC.